This record looks at one TCR beta chain sequence and its context. It lacks a known antigen. Base qualities are not at hand, and no much larger clone is one base apart. Here V drops 4 bases and J drops 9 bases, and the junction holds 9 bases not matched to any gene. CDR1 SQVTM and CDR2 ANQGSEA are derived from the germline V gene. There are 13 amino acids in the CDR3, from cysteine to phenylalanine inclusive. Only the CDR3 part of the read is kept: 39 bases, read in frame from the first base. Libraries were prepared through PCR. Sequenced using an Illumina HiSeq 2500. To reduce PCR and sequencing biases, unique molecular identifiers were incorporated into the TCR beta cDNA libraries. Per 1 to 10 million input T cells, some 500,000 cDNA molecules were obtained, such that each molecule approximated one T cell. The patient libraries were prepared and sequenced using the same protocol as the earlier healthy control dataset. Within a given batch, samples were prepared together, multiplexed and sequenced on the same HiSeq lane. The authors processed their data as follows. Raw barcoded reads were processed with MIGEC, and single-read molecular identifier groups were discarded before consensus assembly and CDR3 extraction. Clonotype tables were post-analysed with VDJtools, normalizing diversity by down-sampling all datasets to the smallest sample size. Repertoire overlap clustering matched CDR3 amino acid but not nucleotide sequences to correct batch-related cross-sample contamination. TCRdb's own reprocessing of the public reads used fastp at Q25 and MiXCR and kept productive beta chains. Rows with a matching CDR3 protein are joined into one entry that keeps the most common DNA and genes. These V and J calls rely on TCRdb rather than the paper's analysis. For this sample the table gives 650,000 to 850,000 distinct CDR3 sequences, of which around 50% were detected only once. Of the sample, roughly 4.4% is held by the ten largest clones.

To demonstrate the VDJtools post-analysis software, the study profiled TCR beta repertoires from the peripheral blood of under 15 young patients with multiple sclerosis. Multiple sclerosis patients were children and adolescents aged about 6 to 16 years. The data are from a study of post-analysis software for immune sequencing data (dated by TCRdb to between 2015 and 2016). As for the study more broadly: Disease courses on record covered relapsing-remitting, secondary progressive and progressive-relapsing multiple sclerosis, though some patients had no subtype annotation. The patient repertoires were compared against about 10 previously published healthy control repertoires obtained from donors aged about 6 to 26 years. A subset of samples was prepared in parallel using single-end sample barcoding, then pooled and co-amplified after Illumina adapter ligation.

The research as a whole found: Significantly higher frequencies in patients than in controls were found for about five TRBV segments, including TRBV5-6, TRBV5-1 and TRBV20-1. Strong co-clustering of samples prepared in the same batch was shown by direct clustering with F measure, prompting a batch-effect correction. Multiple sclerosis patients had significantly lower normalized Chao1 diversity than controls, a result that suggests substantial peripheral T-cell clonal expansion. The control group was slightly older than the multiple sclerosis patient group.

The sequenced sample was blood. The clonotype comes from a girl aged 5-17 years with multiple sclerosis. Here the chain combines TRBV29-1 and TRBJ2-3, with 8 middle bases fitting TRBD2. The CDR3 reads CSVGLAGTGTQYF. The base sequence is TGCAGCGTTGGGCTAGCGGGCACAGGAACGCAGTATTTT.